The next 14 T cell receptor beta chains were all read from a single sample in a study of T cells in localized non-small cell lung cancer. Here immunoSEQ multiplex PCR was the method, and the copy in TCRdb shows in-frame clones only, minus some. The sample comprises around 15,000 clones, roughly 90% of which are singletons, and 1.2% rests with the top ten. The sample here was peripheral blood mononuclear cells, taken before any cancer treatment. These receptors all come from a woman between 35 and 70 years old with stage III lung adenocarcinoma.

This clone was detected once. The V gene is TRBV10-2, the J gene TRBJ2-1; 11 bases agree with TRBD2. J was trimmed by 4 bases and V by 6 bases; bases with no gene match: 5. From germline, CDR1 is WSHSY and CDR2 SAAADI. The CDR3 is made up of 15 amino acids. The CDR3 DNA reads TGCGCCAGCAGCACCCTAGCGGGAGGTTACAATGAGCAGTTCTTC. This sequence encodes CASSTLAGGYNEQFF.

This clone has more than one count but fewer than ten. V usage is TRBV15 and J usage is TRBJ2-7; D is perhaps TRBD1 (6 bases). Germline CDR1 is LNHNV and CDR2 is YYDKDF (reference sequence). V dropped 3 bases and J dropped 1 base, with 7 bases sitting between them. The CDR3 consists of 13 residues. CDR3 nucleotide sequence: TGTGCCACCAGCAGTAGGGGGTCCTACGAGCAGTACTTC. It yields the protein CATSSRGSYEQYF.

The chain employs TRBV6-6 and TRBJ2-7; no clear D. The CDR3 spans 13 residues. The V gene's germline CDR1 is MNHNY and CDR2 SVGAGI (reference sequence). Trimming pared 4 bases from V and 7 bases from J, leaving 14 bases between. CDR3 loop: CASSSTVGWEQYF. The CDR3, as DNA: TGTGCCAGCAGTTCTACGGTGGGGTGGGAGCAGTACTTC.

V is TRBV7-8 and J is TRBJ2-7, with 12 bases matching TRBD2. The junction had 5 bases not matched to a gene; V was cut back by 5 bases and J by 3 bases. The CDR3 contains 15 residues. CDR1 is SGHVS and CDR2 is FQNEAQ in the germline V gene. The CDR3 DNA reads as TGTGCCAGCAGCCGCCTAGCGGGAGGGTACTACGAGCAGTACTTC. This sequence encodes CASSRLAGGYYEQYF.

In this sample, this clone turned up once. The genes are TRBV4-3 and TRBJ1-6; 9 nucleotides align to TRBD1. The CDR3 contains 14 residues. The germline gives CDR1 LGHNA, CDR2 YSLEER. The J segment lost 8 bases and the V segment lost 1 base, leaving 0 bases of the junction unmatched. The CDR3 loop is CASSQGQGDSPLHF. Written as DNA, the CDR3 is TGCGCCAGCAGCCAAGGACAGGGGGATTCACCCCTCCACTTT.

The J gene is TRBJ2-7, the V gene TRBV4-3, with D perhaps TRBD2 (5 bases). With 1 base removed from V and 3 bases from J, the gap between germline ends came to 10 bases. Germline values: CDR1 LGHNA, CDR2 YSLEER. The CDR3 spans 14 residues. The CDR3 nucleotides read TGCGCCAGCAGCCAAGGAGGGTCCAGCTACGAGCAGTACTTC. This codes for CASSQGGSSYEQYF.

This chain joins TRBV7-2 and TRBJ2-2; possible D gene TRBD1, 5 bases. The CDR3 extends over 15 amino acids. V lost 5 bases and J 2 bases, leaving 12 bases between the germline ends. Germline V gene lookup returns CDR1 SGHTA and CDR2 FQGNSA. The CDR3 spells CASSTFRGNTGELFF. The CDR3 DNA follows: TGTGCCAGCAGCACTTTTAGGGGCAACACCGGGGAGCTGTTTTTT.

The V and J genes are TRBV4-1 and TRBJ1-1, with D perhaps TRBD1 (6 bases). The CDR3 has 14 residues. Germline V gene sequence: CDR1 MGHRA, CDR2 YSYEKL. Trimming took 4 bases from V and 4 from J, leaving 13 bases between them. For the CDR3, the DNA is TGCGCCAGCAGCCCCAGGGGAGCAGGCACTGAAGCTTTCTTT. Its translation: CASSPRGAGTEAFF.

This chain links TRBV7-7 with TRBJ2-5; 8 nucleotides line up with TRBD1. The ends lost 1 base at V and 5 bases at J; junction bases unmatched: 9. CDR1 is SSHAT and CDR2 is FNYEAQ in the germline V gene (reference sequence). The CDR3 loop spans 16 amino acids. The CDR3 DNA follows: TGTGCCAGCAGCTTAGGAGGCAGGGGGCGAGTGGAGACCCAGTACTTC. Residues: CASSLGGRGRVETQYF.

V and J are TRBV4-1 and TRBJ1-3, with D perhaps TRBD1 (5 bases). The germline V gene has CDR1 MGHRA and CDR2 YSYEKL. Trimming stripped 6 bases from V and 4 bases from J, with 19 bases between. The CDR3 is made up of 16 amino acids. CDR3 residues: CASRPIGHRSGNTIYF. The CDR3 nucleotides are TGCGCCAGCAGGCCTATCGGTCACAGGAGCGGAAACACCATATATTTT.

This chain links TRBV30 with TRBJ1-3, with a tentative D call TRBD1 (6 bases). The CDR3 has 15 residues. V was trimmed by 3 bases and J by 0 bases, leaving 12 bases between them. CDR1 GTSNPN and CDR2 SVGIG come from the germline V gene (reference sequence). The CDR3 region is CAWSGDIGSGNTIYF. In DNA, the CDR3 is TGTGCCTGGAGCGGGGACATTGGCTCTGGAAACACCATATATTTT.

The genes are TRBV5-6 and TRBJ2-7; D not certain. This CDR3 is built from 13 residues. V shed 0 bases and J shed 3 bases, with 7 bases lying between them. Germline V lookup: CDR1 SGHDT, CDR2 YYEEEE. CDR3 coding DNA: TGTGCCAGCAGCTTGGCCGGGTTCTACGAGCAGTACTTC. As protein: CASSLAGFYEQYF.

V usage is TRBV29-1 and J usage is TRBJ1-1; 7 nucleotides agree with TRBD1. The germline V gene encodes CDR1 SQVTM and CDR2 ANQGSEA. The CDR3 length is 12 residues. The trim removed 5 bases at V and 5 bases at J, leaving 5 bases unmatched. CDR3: CSVRTGGTEAFF. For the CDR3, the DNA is TGCAGCGTTCGGACAGGAGGGACTGAAGCTTTCTTT.

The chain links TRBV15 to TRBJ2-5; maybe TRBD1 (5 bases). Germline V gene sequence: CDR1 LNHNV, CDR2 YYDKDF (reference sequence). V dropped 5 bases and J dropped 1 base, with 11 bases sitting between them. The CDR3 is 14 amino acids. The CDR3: CATSPDSSQETQYF. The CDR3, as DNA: TGTGCCACCAGCCCAGACAGCTCCCAAGAGACCCAGTACTTC.